The 11 T cell receptor beta chains below were found in one sample sequenced in a study of T cells after somatic rescue of genetic block. The table came from immunoSEQ multiplex PCR; TCRdb's copy has only in-frame clones and leaves some out. The sample contains 55,000 to 75,000 clones, under 95% of which appear only once. Sequencing was carried out using peripheral blood mononuclear cells (PBMCs). Receptors were obtained from a man in his forties or fifties.

This clone showed up just once. The rearrangement joins TRBV18 to TRBJ2-5; D gene unclear. Germline V gene data show CDR1 as KGHSH and CDR2 as LQKENI. The V gene lost 3 bases and the J gene lost 5 bases, with 7 bases spanning the gap. The CDR3 runs to 12 residues. For the CDR3, the DNA is TGTGCCAGCTCACCTGCTCCGGAGACCCAGTACTTC. Amino acid sequence: CASSPAPETQYF.

This chain links TRBV5-1 with TRBJ1-1, with D tentatively TRBD1 (6 bases). The V gene lost 6 bases and the J gene lost 4 bases, with 10 bases spanning the gap. This CDR3 spans 12 amino acids. Germline V gives CDR1 SGHRS, CDR2 YFSETQ. The CDR3 nucleotides read TGCGCCAGCAAGACAGGTGGCACTGAAGCTTTCTTT. As protein: CASKTGGTEAFF.

The rearrangement joins TRBV5-1 to TRBJ2-7; weak D call: TRBD1 (6 bases). CDR1 SGHRS and CDR2 YFSETQ come from the germline V gene. Trimming pared 0 bases from V and 1 base from J, leaving 11 bases between. The CDR3 extends over 15 amino acids. This CDR3 reads CASSLVQGMSYEQYF. CDR3 nucleotide sequence: TGCGCCAGCAGCTTGGTACAGGGTATGTCCTACGAGCAGTACTTC.

The rearrangement joins TRBV9 to TRBJ2-1; the match to TRBD2 covers 9 bases. CDR1 is SGDLS, CDR2 YYNGEE, per germline. The J segment lost 4 bases and the V segment lost 6 bases, leaving 20 bases of the junction unmatched. The length of the CDR3 is 19 residues. CDR3 nucleotides: TGTGCCAGCAACGCCCCCGCAGCGACTAGCGGCCATACATACAATGAGCAGTTCTTC. Residues: CASNAPAATSGHTYNEQFF.

This chain uses TRBV7-9 with TRBJ2-2; D remains ambiguous. V lost 1 base and J 3 bases, leaving 12 bases between the germline ends. CDR3 size: 16 residues. Germline V lookup: CDR1 SEHNR, CDR2 FQNEAQ (reference sequence). The CDR3 sequence is CASSLEKGPYTGELFF. DNA of the CDR3: TGTGCCAGCAGCTTAGAGAAAGGCCCTTACACCGGGGAGCTGTTTTTT.

Details on this clone: Germline and junction disagree at one end, which may indicate a read error. The chain carries TRBV4-1 and TRBJ2-7; TRBD2 matches 12 bases. The germline CDR1 and CDR2 sequences are MGHRA and YSYEKL. This CDR3 has 14 residues. The CDR3 loop is CASSQIGLAGTHLF. The CDR3 bases are TGCGCCAGCAGCCAAATCGGACTAGCGGGGACCCACCTGTTC.

The gene calls are TRBV30 and TRBJ1-3; D unresolved. Germline V gene sequence: CDR1 GTSNPN, CDR2 SVGIG (reference sequence). The CDR3 sequence is 15 residues long. Deletions cut 0 bases from V and 0 bases from J, with 9 bases between. CDR3 amino acids: CAWSVLRASGNTIYF. CDR3 in DNA: TGTGCCTGGAGTGTACTCAGAGCCTCTGGAAACACCATATATTTT.

The chain has TRBV7-9 and TRBJ2-1; TRBD2 might be the D (5 bases). This CDR3 comprises 13 residues. Trimming cost V 0 bases and J 7 bases, with 7 bases left between them. The germline CDR1 and CDR2 sequences are SEHNR and FQNEAQ (reference sequence). The CDR3 coding sequence is TGTGCCAGCAGCTTAGCGAGGGTAAATGAGCAGTTCTTC. Encoded protein: CASSLARVNEQFF.

This clone occurred once. The chain is built from TRBV27 and TRBJ2-7; possibly TRBD1 or TRBD2 for D (6 bases each). V lost 2 bases to trimming and J lost 4 bases, with 15 bases between them. CDR3 size: 15 residues. The germline V gene encodes CDR1 MNHEY and CDR2 SMNVEV (reference sequence). The CDR3 reads CASSLRGPPLYEQYF. CDR3 DNA: TGTGCCAGCAGTTTACGGGGGCCTCCATTATACGAGCAGTACTTC.

CDR3 loop: CSVGAGTRGSTQYF. For the CDR3, the DNA is TGCAGCGTTGGGGCCGGGACTCGCGGATCGACCCAGTACTTC. The chain combines TRBV29-1 with TRBJ2-5; D might be TRBD2 (6 bases). The CDR3 totals 14 residues. Germline-derived CDR1 and CDR2 are SQVTM and ANQGSEA. The V end was cut by 4 bases, the J end by 7 bases, with 19 bases between.

The CDR3 is CAISEQVGQPQHF. For the CDR3, the DNA is TGTGCCATCAGTGAACAGGTGGGGCAGCCCCAGCATTTT. This rearrangement joins TRBV10-3 to TRBJ1-5; weak D call: TRBD1 (5 bases). Germline CDR1 reads ENHRY; CDR2 reads SYGVKD. CDR3 length: 13 residues. V was trimmed by 3 bases and J by 7 bases, leaving 10 bases between them.